The next 6 T cell receptor beta chains were all read from a single sample in a study of shared clonotypes between healthy human individuals. Clones were sequenced by immunoSEQ multiplex PCR, and TCRdb holds only the in-frame ones, with some missing. The sample shows over 400,000 clones, about 78% of them seen only once. Sequencing used PBMCs. Receptors originate from a woman between 40 and 50 years old in good health. Some clones in this sample may be carry-over from other donors' samples.

This chain uses TRBV7-9 with TRBJ2-4; no clear D. The ends were cut back, 1 base at V and 15 bases at J, with 13 bases in the middle. Germline V lookup: CDR1 SEHNR, CDR2 FQNEAQ (reference sequence). This CDR3 spans 12 amino acids. The CDR3 spells CASSLGWGTWYF. The CDR3 DNA reads TGTGCCAGCAGCTTAGGCTGGGGTACGTGGTACTTC.

The chain links TRBV28 to TRBJ1-4; no clear D gene. This CDR3 region has 16 residues. The germline gives CDR1 MDHEN, CDR2 SYDVKM. The V gene lost 1 base and the J gene lost 3 bases, with 12 bases spanning the gap. The CDR3 DNA is TGTGCCAGCAGTTTATTGGGCGGGGTAGCTAATGAAAAACTGTTTTTT. It specifies CASSLLGGVANEKLFF.

This clone has only a few counts. V is TRBV28 and J is TRBJ2-3, with 8 nucleotides matching TRBD2. There are 15 residues in the CDR3. Germline CDR1 and CDR2: MDHEN and SYDVKM. Trimming at V came to 3 bases and at J to 5 bases, leaving 7 bases not matched to a gene. This CDR3 is CASSLAGGGQDTQYF. The CDR3, as DNA: TGTGCCAGCAGTTTGGCGGGGGGCGGTCAAGATACGCAGTATTTT.

This chain connects TRBV2 to TRBJ1-2; D uncertain. Trimming took off 10 bases at V and 2 bases at J, with 11 bases between the two ends. Per the germline V gene, CDR1 is SNHLY and CDR2 is FYNNEI. The CDR3 is 12 amino acids. This CDR3 reads CAIQGSNYGYTF. DNA for the CDR3: TGTGCCATACAAGGATCCAACTATGGCTACACCTTC.

The chain employs TRBV4-1 and TRBJ2-3; 12 bases align to TRBD2. The germline CDR1 and CDR2 sequences are MGHRA and YSYEKL. The CDR3 runs to 18 residues. Trimming at V came to 1 base and at J to 2 bases, leaving 7 bases not matched to a gene. The CDR3 loop is CASSQGGLAGTPTDTQYF. The CDR3 DNA follows: TGCGCCAGCAGCCAAGGTGGACTAGCGGGAACCCCCACAGATACGCAGTATTTT.

Notes on this clone: One end of the junction is discordant with germline, which a read error may explain. The chain employs TRBV29-1 and TRBJ1-1; a weak D match, TRBD1 (6 bases). Germline V lookup: CDR1 SQVTM, CDR2 ANQGSEA. There are 12 residues in the CDR3. In DNA form, the CDR3 reads TGCAGCGTTGAAAAGGGGGGAACTGAAGCTTCCTTT. Encoded protein: CSVEKGGTEASF.